The 12 T cell receptor beta chains presented below share a single source sample, sequenced in a study of cytomegalovirus exposure and HLA in healthy donors. Clones were sequenced by immunoSEQ multiplex PCR, and TCRdb holds only the in-frame ones, with some missing. The sample lists 150,000 to 200,000 clones, approximately 89% seen once, with 2% to 3% in the top ten. The sequenced sample consisted of PBMCs. Every receptor here comes from a man aged 18 to 29 in good health and CMV-seropositive.

This chain joins TRBV9 and TRBJ1-1; possible D gene TRBD1, 5 bases. Germline CDR1 and CDR2: SGDLS and YYNGEE. The CDR3 runs to 14 residues. Trimming took 0 bases from V and 1 from J, leaving 7 bases between them. CDR3: CASSVEGWNTEAFF. The CDR3 bases are TGTGCCAGCAGCGTAGAGGGGTGGAACACTGAAGCTTTCTTT.

J is TRBJ2-5 and V is TRBV5-3, with D possibly matching TRBD1 (5 bases). TRBV5-3 is known as an ORF, though its function is uncertain. CDR3 length equals 14 residues. Trimming left V 4 bases short and J 0 bases short, with 10 bases between. CDR3 coding DNA: TGTGCCAGAAGCCCGAGCAGGGACCAAGAGACCCAGTACTTC. The encoded protein is CARSPSRDQETQYF.

CDR3 loop: CASSLPTGTGFYGYTF. The CDR3 DNA sequence: TGTGCCAGCAGCTTACCCACCGGGACAGGGTTTTATGGCTACACCTTC. The chain joins TRBV7-9 to TRBJ1-2; 9 nucleotides agree with TRBD1. Trimming at V came to 2 bases and at J to 5 bases, leaving 9 bases not matched to a gene. CDR1 is SEHNR, CDR2 FQNEAQ, per germline (reference sequence). This CDR3 contains 16 residues.

The chain joins TRBV9 to TRBJ2-6, with D possibly matching TRBD2 (7 bases). V was shortened by 4 bases and J by 3 bases, with 17 bases between the two germline ends. The CDR3 extends over 17 amino acids. CDR1 SGDLS and CDR2 YYNGEE come from the germline V gene. CDR3 protein: CASSPRAGEGGANVLTF. The CDR3 DNA reads as TGTGCCAGCAGCCCCCGGGCAGGGGAGGGTGGGGCCAACGTCCTGACTTTC.

Only one count was recorded for this clone. The chain links TRBV2 to TRBJ1-6, with TRBD1 matching over 10 bases. This CDR3 contains 16 residues. Germline values: CDR1 SNHLY, CDR2 FYNNEI. Trimming at V came to 6 bases and at J to 6 bases, leaving 8 bases not matched to a gene. CDR3 in DNA: TGTGCCAGCAGCGCCAGACAGGGGGCGGGTAATTCACCCCTCCACTTT. It encodes CASSARQGAGNSPLHF.

The rearrangement links TRBV11-3 to TRBJ2-3; 8 nucleotides agree with TRBD1. The CDR3 has 17 amino acids. The germline CDR1 and CDR2 sequences are SGHNT and YENEEA. V lost 5 bases to trimming and J lost 0 bases; unmatched junction nucleotides: 10. CDR3 amino acids: CASSHSLGQGSTDTQYF. Written as DNA, the CDR3 is TGTGCCAGCAGCCATAGCCTTGGACAGGGAAGCACAGATACGCAGTATTTT. The full variable domain, completed using reference TRBV11-3 and TRBJ2-3, is EAGVVQSPRYKIIEKKQPVAFWCNPISGHNTLYWYLQNLGQGPELLIRYENEEAVDDSQLPKDRFSAERLKGVDSTLKIQPAELGDSAVYLCASSHSLGQGSTDTQYFGPGTRLTVL.

V gene TRBV5-1 combines with J gene TRBJ2-7; D gene unclear. The CDR3 sequence is 12 residues long. The ends were cut back, 4 bases at V and 6 bases at J, with 11 bases in the middle. Per the germline V gene, CDR1 is SGHRS and CDR2 is YFSETQ. CDR3 sequence (DNA): TGCGCCAGCAGCGAATTTTCCAGCGAGCAGTACTTC. Translated: CASSEFSSEQYF.

This clone appeared many times. The J gene is TRBJ1-5, the V gene TRBV18; D might be TRBD1 (6 bases). V was trimmed by 2 bases and J by 7 bases, leaving 9 bases between them. CDR3 length: 13 amino acids. Per germline, CDR1 KGHSH and CDR2 LQKENI. The CDR3 sequence: CASSPIQGQPQHF. CDR3 DNA sequence: TGTGCCAGCTCACCAATCCAGGGGCAGCCCCAGCATTTT.

The chain combines TRBV7-2 with TRBJ2-1, with a tentative D call TRBD1 (6 bases). Germline assignment: CDR1 SGHTA and CDR2 FQGNSA. CDR3 length: 13 amino acids. Trimming left V 1 base short and J 7 bases short, with 8 bases between. The CDR3: CASSLGQENEQFF. The CDR3 nucleotides read TGTGCCAGCAGCTTAGGACAGGAGAATGAGCAGTTCTTC.

The sample holds a few counts of this clone. The chain employs TRBV4-2 and TRBJ1-3, with 8 bases aligning to TRBD1. The V and J ends lost 4 bases and 11 bases, in that order; junction bases with no gene match: 7. This CDR3 spans 13 amino acids. CDR1 and CDR2 (germline): LGHNA, YNFKEQ. The CDR3 region has the DNA TGTGCCAGCAGCCCAGGGGGCCAGAACGCCATATATTTT. This gives the protein CASSPGGQNAIYF.

The V gene is TRBV7-2, the J gene TRBJ2-1; D ambiguous. Trimming removed 3 bases at V and 9 bases at J, with 21 bases between. CDR3 length: 16 amino acids. Germline lookup yields CDR1 SGHTA and CDR2 FQGNSA. The CDR3 nucleotides read TGTGCCAGCAGCTTGTACCGGTCTCCTTTGAGGCGTGAGCAGTTCTTC. Its translation is CASSLYRSPLRREQFF. Supplemented by reference TRBV7-2 and TRBJ2-1, the full variable domain reads GAGVSQSPSNKVTEKGKDVELRCDPISGHTALYWYRQSLGQGLEFLIYFQGNSAPDKSGLPSDRFSAERTGGSVSTLTIQRTQQEDSAVYLCASSLYRSPLRREQFFGPGTRLTVL.

This sequence joins TRBV18 and TRBJ2-1; weak D call: TRBD2 (6 bases). The germline gives CDR1 KGHSH, CDR2 LQKENI. The CDR3 has 15 residues. V lost 0 bases, J lost 10 bases, and 16 bases lay in between. CDR3 nucleotide sequence: TGTGCCAGCTCACCACCCGGGAGTAGCCTGGTCGAGCAGTTCTTC. Its translation is CASSPPGSSLVEQFF.